These 25 T cell receptor beta chains were sequenced from one sample in a study of identical twins. Each CDR3 protein is one row after TCRdb ran MiXCR on the 5' RACE reads. The sample contains 500,000 to 700,000 distinct CDR3 sequences, less than 9% of which appear only once. The sample was also linked to a second study, of yellow fever vaccine responses in identical twins.

The source material was PBMCs. These receptors were taken from a woman in her late teens or twenties in good health.

This clonotype was observed many times. V gene TRBV6-5 combines with J gene TRBJ1-1; D call uncertain. Germline CDR1 MNHEY, CDR2 SVGAGI. This CDR3 contains 14 residues. V lost 4 bases to trimming and J lost 0 bases, with 9 bases between them. CDR3 bases: TGTGCCAGCAGTTTAGTGAACATGAACACTGAAGCTTTCTTT. Protein product: CASSLVNMNTEAFF.

In its sample, this clonotype was seen many times. This chain joins TRBV14 and TRBJ2-1; 8 bases fit TRBD1. The CDR3 is made up of 12 amino acids. Per the germline V gene, CDR1 is SGHDN and CDR2 is FVKESK. V gave up 5 bases and J gave up 7 bases; unmatched junction bases: 1. As DNA, the CDR3 is TGTGCCAGCAGCAACAGGGGGAATGAGCAGTTCTTC. This translates into CASSNRGNEQFF.

Ten or more counts support this clonotype. V usage is TRBV7-3 and J usage is TRBJ1-1; a possible D gene is TRBD1 (6 bases). The CDR3 consists of 15 residues. Trimming pared 0 bases from V and 2 bases from J, leaving 10 bases between. Per the germline V gene, CDR1 is SGHTA and CDR2 is FQGTGA. The CDR3 nucleotides read TGTGCCAGCAGCTTAACTGGACAGCCAAACACTGAAGCTTTCTTT. It specifies CASSLTGQPNTEAFF.

This clonotype occurred a few times. This sequence joins TRBV20-1 and TRBJ2-1; D remains unclear. Trimming cost V 3 bases and J 7 bases, with 13 bases left between them. Germline values: CDR1 DFQATT, CDR2 SNEGSKA (reference sequence). This CDR3 contains 13 residues. The CDR3 DNA reads TGCAGTGCTAGGGCTAGTCGCCTTAATGAGCAGTTCTTC. Amino acid sequence: CSARASRLNEQFF.

In this sample, this clonotype turned up a few times. The V call is TRBV11-2, the J call TRBJ2-1; D uncertain. The CDR3 extends over 18 amino acids. Germline CDR1 is SGHAT and CDR2 is FQNNGV. V was pared by 1 base and J by 5 bases, with 21 bases between. The CDR3, as DNA: TGTGCCAGCAGCTTAGTGGGTGTTGGTTTTAGTTTTGACAATGAGCAGTTCTTC. Translated, it gives CASSLVGVGFSFDNEQFF.

The table lists this clonotype with a few counts. V gene TRBV12-3 or TRBV12-4 combines with J gene TRBJ1-1; D perhaps matches TRBD1 (5 bases). Trimming removed 5 bases from V and 0 bases from J, with 10 bases in between. There are 14 residues in the CDR3. The CDR3 region is CASSRSGLNTEAFF. The CDR3 DNA reads as TGTGCCAGCAGTCGTTCAGGGTTGAACACTGAAGCTTTCTTT.

This clonotype was counted a few times. This chain connects TRBV20-1 to TRBJ2-7, with 13 nucleotides matching TRBD2. CDR3 length equals 14 residues. V shed 1 base and J 6 bases; nucleotides not matched to a gene: 3. The germline V gene encodes CDR1 DFQATT and CDR2 SNEGSKA (reference sequence). CDR3 DNA sequence: TGCAGTGCTAGAGCAACTAGCGGGAGGGGCGAGCAGTACTTC. Translated, it gives CSARATSGRGEQYF.

This clonotype has a handful of counts. The chain uses TRBV6-6 and TRBJ2-1; D perhaps matches TRBD2 (6 bases). With 5 bases removed from V and 9 bases from J, the gap between germline ends came to 14 bases. Germline V gene sequence: CDR1 MNHNY, CDR2 SVGAGI (reference sequence). The length of the CDR3 is 13 residues. The CDR3 coding sequence is TGTGCCAGCAGTCCCCTCGAGCGGGCTGAGCAGTTCTTC. Protein sequence: CASSPLERAEQFF.

To note about this clonotype: A read error may account for a junction end that differs from germline. This chain connects TRBV20-1 to TRBJ1-5; D may be TRBD1 (6 bases). There are 13 residues in the CDR3. Germline V gene sequence: CDR1 DFQATT, CDR2 SNEGSKA (reference sequence). CDR3: CSARWGLDQPQQF. CDR3 bases: TGCAGTGCTAGGTGGGGGCTTGATCAGCCCCAGCAATTT.

In this sample, this clonotype turned up many times. The J gene is TRBJ2-3, the V gene TRBV3-1, with 14 bases that match TRBD2. Unmatched junction bases numbered 8, after V lost 4 bases and J lost 5 bases. The CDR3 runs to 17 residues. Germline V gives CDR1 LGHDT, CDR2 YNNKEL (reference sequence). The DNA for the CDR3 is TGTGCCAGCAGCCGCGGACTAGCGGGAGGTAGTGGAGATACGCAGTATTTT. It translates to CASSRGLAGGSGDTQYF.

This rearrangement joins TRBV4-1 to TRBJ1-6; D might be TRBD1 (6 bases). This CDR3 comprises 16 residues. The ends were cut back, 0 bases at V and 7 bases at J, with 13 bases in the middle. CDR1 and CDR2 (germline): MGHRA, YSYEKL. CDR3 sequence: CASSQEAGALNSPLHF. CDR3 nucleotide sequence: TGCGCCAGCAGCCAAGAAGCAGGGGCACTGAATTCACCCCTCCACTTT.

The V gene is TRBV7-2, the J gene TRBJ2-4; TRBD2 agrees at 8 bases. The CDR3 runs 16 residues. Germline V gives CDR1 SGHTA, CDR2 FQGNSA. Losses at the gene ends were 2 bases for V and 0 bases for J; bases not matched to a gene: 3. The DNA of the CDR3 is TGTGCCAGCAGCTTAAGGCGGGGGGAAGCCAAAAACATTCAGTACTTC. This gives the protein CASSLRRGEAKNIQYF.

This clonotype has more than one count but fewer than ten. The chain has TRBV19 and TRBJ2-2; D is unclear. V lost 3 bases and J lost 2, with 10 bases in between. CDR3 length: 15 residues. Germline CDR1 is LNHDA and CDR2 is SQIVND (reference sequence). The CDR3 sequence: CASSISGLNTGELFF. In nucleotides, the CDR3 is TGTGCCAGTAGTATCTCGGGCCTAAACACCGGGGAGCTGTTTTTT. Complete variable domain (other parts from reference TRBV19 and TRBJ2-2): DGGITQSPKYLFRKEGQNVTLSCEQNLNHDAMYWYRQDPGQGLRLIYYSQIVNDFQKGDIAEGYSVSREKKESFPLTVTSAQKNPTAFYLCASSISGLNTGELFFGEGSRLTVL.

This chain connects TRBV6-6 to TRBJ2-5; 7 nucleotides align to TRBD1. The trim removed 7 bases at V and 1 base at J, leaving 3 bases unmatched. The CDR3 spans 13 residues. Germline V lookup: CDR1 MNHNY, CDR2 SVGAGI (reference sequence). CDR3: CASTRQGQETQYF. CDR3 sequence (DNA): TGTGCCAGCACCCGACAGGGCCAAGAGACCCAGTACTTC.

The chain combines TRBV10-3 with TRBJ1-2, with D possibly TRBD1 on 5 matching bases. This CDR3 spans 13 amino acids. Trimming removed 2 bases at V and 3 bases at J, with 7 bases between. Germline V gives CDR1 ENHRY, CDR2 SYGVKD. CDR3 in DNA: TGTGCCATCAGTGAGGTCAGGGACTATGGCTACACCTTC. It codes for CAISEVRDYGYTF.

The V and J genes are TRBV24-1 and TRBJ2-2; D is ambiguous. Trimming took off 1 base at V and 7 bases at J, with 15 bases between the two ends. The length of the CDR3 is 16 residues. Germline V gives CDR1 KGHDR, CDR2 SFDVKD. As DNA, the CDR3 is TGTGCCACCAGTGATTTCCCCGGCCTCCCCGGCGGGGAGCTGTTTTTT. Translation gives CATSDFPGLPGGELFF.

The chain joins TRBV5-6 to TRBJ2-6, with no clear D. The germline CDR1 and CDR2 sequences are SGHDT and YYEEEE. There are 17 residues in the CDR3. V was shortened by 2 bases and J by 0 bases, with 12 bases between the two germline ends. The CDR3 DNA follows: TGTGCCAGCAGCTTATGGCAGTTTATCTCTGGGGCCAACGTCCTGACTTTC. The encoded protein is CASSLWQFISGANVLTF.

The rearrangement joins TRBV28 to TRBJ2-5, with D possibly being TRBD2 (6 bases). The CDR3 loop spans 13 amino acids. V lost 11 bases and J lost 1, with 14 bases in between. CDR1 MDHEN and CDR2 SYDVKM come from the germline V gene. The CDR3 loop reads CAAGGTLQETQYF. CDR3 DNA sequence: TGTGCCGCCGGAGGGACGCTCCAAGAGACCCAGTACTTC.

This clonotype was seen a handful of times. The rearrangement joins TRBV12-3 or TRBV12-4 to TRBJ2-3; D is possibly TRBD2 (5 bases). The CDR3 totals 13 residues. V lost 3 bases to trimming and J lost 4 bases, with 8 bases between them. The CDR3 protein is CASSFLRADTQYF. CDR3 DNA: TGTGCCAGCAGTTTCTTGAGGGCAGATACGCAGTATTTT.

This clonotype was picked up a small number of times. V gene TRBV10-2 combines with J gene TRBJ2-3, with TRBD2 identical over 9 bases. Per germline, CDR1 WSHSY and CDR2 SAAADI. The CDR3 runs 15 residues. Trimming removed 6 bases from V and 4 bases from J; junction bases left unmatched: 8. CDR3 sequence (DNA): TGCGCCAGCAGCCAGCGGGGGGTTGGGGCAGATACGCAGTATTTT. Translation gives CASSQRGVGADTQYF.

The chain recombines TRBV5-1 with TRBJ2-3; 10 nucleotides align to TRBD2. J lost 4 bases, V lost 4 bases, and 12 bases had no gene match. CDR3 length: 17 amino acids. Per germline, CDR1 SGHRS and CDR2 YFSETQ. CDR3 in DNA: TGCGCCAGCAGCACTTGGGCTAGCGGGAGCTTACCAGATACGCAGTATTTT. It encodes CASSTWASGSLPDTQYF.

The CDR3 here is CASKNGGVYTGELFF. The CDR3 bases are TGTGCCAGCAAAAACGGGGGAGTTTATACCGGGGAGCTGTTTTTT. The V and J genes are TRBV6-1 and TRBJ2-2; perhaps TRBD2 as D (6 bases). Deletions cut 7 bases from V and 5 bases from J, with 17 bases between. The CDR3 is made up of 15 amino acids. Per germline, CDR1 MNHNS and CDR2 SASEGT.

For this clonotype: Given a much more abundant clone one base away, this may be a read error. The rearrangement uses TRBV6-4 and TRBJ2-2; maybe TRBD1 (5 bases). The CDR3 covers 14 residues. CDR1 is MRHNA and CDR2 is SNTAGT in the germline V gene. CDR3 nucleotides: TGTGCCAGCCGTAGGACATCGAACGCCGGGGAGCTGTTTTTT. This encodes CASRRTSNAGELFF.

The rearrangement joins TRBV24-1 to TRBJ2-4, with D maybe TRBD2 (5 bases). Germline lookup yields CDR1 KGHDR and CDR2 SFDVKD. The ends were cut back, 2 bases at V and 0 bases at J, with 13 bases in the middle. CDR3 length: 17 amino acids. CDR3 sequence: CATSDSGGSLAKNIQYF. CDR3 nucleotides: TGTGCCACCAGTGATTCCGGAGGCAGCCTAGCCAAAAACATTCAGTACTTC.

CDR3 bases: TGCGCCAGCAGCCAAGAAGACAGACTAGCGGGAGGGACCCAGTACTTC. It yields the protein CASSQEDRLAGGTQYF. The chain joins TRBV4-1 to TRBJ2-5; 13 nucleotides agree with TRBD2. This CDR3 region has 16 residues. Trimming removed 0 bases from V and 7 bases from J; junction bases left unmatched: 5. Per germline, CDR1 MGHRA and CDR2 YSYEKL.